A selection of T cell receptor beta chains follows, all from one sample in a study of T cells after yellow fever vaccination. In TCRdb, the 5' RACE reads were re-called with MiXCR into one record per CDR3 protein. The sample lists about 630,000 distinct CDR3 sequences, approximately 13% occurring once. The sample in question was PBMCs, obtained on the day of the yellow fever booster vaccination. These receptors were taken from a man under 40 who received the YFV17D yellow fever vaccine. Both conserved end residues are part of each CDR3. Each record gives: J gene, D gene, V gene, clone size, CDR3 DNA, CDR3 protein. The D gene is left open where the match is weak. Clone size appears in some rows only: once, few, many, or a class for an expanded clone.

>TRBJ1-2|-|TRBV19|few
TGTGCCAGTAGTGATCGCCTTTTAACCTTC
CASSDRLLTF
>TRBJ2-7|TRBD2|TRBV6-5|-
TGTGCCAGCAGTTACTCGGTGCGGGGGGCGGCGGACTACGAGCAGTACTTC
CASSYSVRGAADYEQYF
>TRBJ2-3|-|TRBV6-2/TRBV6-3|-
TGTGCCAGCACCGAACATGGCGGGACCACAGATACGCAGTATTTT
CASTEHGGTTDTQYF
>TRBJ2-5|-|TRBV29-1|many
TGCAGCGTTGATAGTGCCGGTAGGGAGACCCAGTACTTC
CSVDSAGRETQYF
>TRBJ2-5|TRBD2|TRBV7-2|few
TGTGCCAGCAGCCGGGGTGGCGAGGGAGGGGAGACCCAGTACTTC
CASSRGGEGGETQYF
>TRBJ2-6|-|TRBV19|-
TGTGCCAGTAGTATTGGAGGGATTTCCGCGTCTGGGGCCAACGTCCTGACTTTC
CASSIGGISASGANVLTF
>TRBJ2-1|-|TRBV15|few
TGTGCCACCAGCACCCGACAGGTACAGGATGAGCAGTTCTTC
CATSTRQVQDEQFF
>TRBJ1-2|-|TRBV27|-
TGTGCCAGCAGTCATACAGCCATTCCTAGTTATGGCTACACCTTC
CASSHTAIPSYGYTF
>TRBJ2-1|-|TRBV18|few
TGTGCCAGCTCCCCACGGGTGCAGAACAATGAGCAGTTCTTC
CASSPRVQNNEQFF
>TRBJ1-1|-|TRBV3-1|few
TGTGCCAGCAGACCAGGGATGGGAACTGAAGCTTTCTTT
CASRPGMGTEAFF
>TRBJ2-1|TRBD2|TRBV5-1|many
TGCGCCAGCAGCGAAGGGACTACCAATGAGCAGTTCTTC
CASSEGTTNEQFF
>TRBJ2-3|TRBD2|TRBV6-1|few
TGTGCCATAAAGAGCGGGAACACAGATACGCAGTATTTT
CAIKSGNTDTQYF
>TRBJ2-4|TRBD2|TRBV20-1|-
TGCAGTGCTAGGCGGCGTCTAGCGGAGACTCTAGCCAAAAACATTCAGTACTTC
CSARRRLAETLAKNIQYF
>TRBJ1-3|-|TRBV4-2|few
TGTGCCAGCAGCCCGGTGGGAGAAGGGAACACCATATATTTT
CASSPVGEGNTIYF
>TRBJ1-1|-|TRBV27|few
TGTGCCACCACGCGGGGATCTGAAGCTTTCTTT
CATTRGSEAFF
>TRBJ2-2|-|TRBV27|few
TGTGCCAGCAGTTTATCGGTCGTAACCGGGGAGCTGTTTTTT
CASSLSVVTGELFF
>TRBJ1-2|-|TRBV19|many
TGTGCCAGTAAACAGGGAGCAGCTAACTATGGCTACACCTTC
CASKQGAANYGYTF
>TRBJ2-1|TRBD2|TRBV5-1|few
TGCGCCAGCAGCTTGGTGTCTAGCGGGTTTTCCAAGAGCTCCTACAATGAGCAGTTCTTC
CASSLVSSGFSKSSYNEQFF
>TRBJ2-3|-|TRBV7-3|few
TGTGCCAGCAGCTTATCTGTCGGGCCAGATACGCAGTATTTT
CASSLSVGPDTQYF
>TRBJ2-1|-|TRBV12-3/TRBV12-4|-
TGTGCCAGCAGTTTATCAGTGATCCGAGACTCCTACAATGAGCAGTTCTTC
CASSLSVIRDSYNEQFF
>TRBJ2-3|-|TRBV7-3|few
TGTGCCAGCAGCTTAACGGGGGCGCGGGAGCTCACAGATACGCAGTATTTT
CASSLTGARELTDTQYF
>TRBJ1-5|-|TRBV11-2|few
TGTGCCAGCAGCTACCCCGGGAGGCCCCAGCATTTT
CASSYPGRPQHF
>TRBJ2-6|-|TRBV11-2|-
TGTGCCAGCAGCTCGAAGACGCGGTTGCTAACTGGGGCCAACGTCCTGACTTTC
CASSSKTRLLTGANVLTF
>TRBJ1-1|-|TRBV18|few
TGTGCCAGCTCACAAGGTATGGGAAAAGGAGACACTGAAGCTTTCTTT
CASSQGMGKGDTEAFF
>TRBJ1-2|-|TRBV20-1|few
TGCAGTGCTAGAGATTATTCAGAAAACTATGGCTACACCTTC
CSARDYSENYGYTF
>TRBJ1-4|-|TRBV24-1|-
TGTGCCACCAGTGCGGGTCCGACTGAAAAACTGTTTTTT
CATSAGPTEKLFF
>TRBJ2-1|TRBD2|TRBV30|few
TGTGCCTGGAGCCAGACTAGCGGGAGAAAAGGTGAGCAGTTCTTC
CAWSQTSGRKGEQFF
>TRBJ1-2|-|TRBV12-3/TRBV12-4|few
TGTGCCAGCAGTTTGCTGGGGGCCTATGGCTACACCTTC
CASSLLGAYGYTF
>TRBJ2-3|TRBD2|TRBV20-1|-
TGCAGTGCTAGAGGGGGGACTAGCGGGAGCACAGATACGCAGTATTTT
CSARGGTSGSTDTQYF
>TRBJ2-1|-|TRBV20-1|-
TGCAGTGCTATTCCCCCTGGAATAGGAGCTGAGCAGTTCTTC
CSAIPPGIGAEQFF
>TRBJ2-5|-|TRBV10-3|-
TGTGCCATCAGTGAGCCGGGGAGCCTCCAAGAGACCCAGTACTTC
CAISEPGSLQETQYF
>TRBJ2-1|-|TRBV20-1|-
TGCAGTGCTATGCCGGGGCGGAATGAGCAGTTCTTC
CSAMPGRNEQFF
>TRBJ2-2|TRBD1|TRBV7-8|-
TGTGCCAGCAGCTTAGGAGGGACAGGGGGCACCGGGGAGCTGTTTTTT
CASSLGGTGGTGELFF
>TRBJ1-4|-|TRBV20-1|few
TGCAGTGCTCGGCCCGCCGGGGAAAAACTGTTTTTT
CSARPAGEKLFF
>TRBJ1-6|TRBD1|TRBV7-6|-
TGTGCCAGCAGCGAAAGCGGGACAGGGGGAAACTCACCCCTCCACTTT
CASSESGTGGNSPLHF
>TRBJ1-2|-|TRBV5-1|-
TGCGCCAGCAGCTTTGATGCGATATATGGCTACACCTTC
CASSFDAIYGYTF
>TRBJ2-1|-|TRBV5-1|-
TGCGCCAGCAGCTTGGGCGGGACAGTCATTGGGGATGAGCAGTTCTTC
CASSLGGTVIGDEQFF
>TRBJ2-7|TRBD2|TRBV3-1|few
TGTGCCAGCAGCCGGACTAGCGGGAGGGCCCACGAGCAGTACTTC
CASSRTSGRAHEQYF
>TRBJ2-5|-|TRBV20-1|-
TGCAGTGCTAGTATAGCAGTATCTAAGGAGACCCAGTACTTC
CSASIAVSKETQYF
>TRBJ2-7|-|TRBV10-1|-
TGCGCCACCTATCTTGGACTCTTGAATACCCCCAGGGAGCAGTACTTC
CATYLGLLNTPREQYF
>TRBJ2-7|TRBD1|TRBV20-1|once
TGCTGTGCTAGAGATCCCGGACAGGGGGTCACCTACGAGCAGTACTTC
CCARDPGQGVTYEQYF
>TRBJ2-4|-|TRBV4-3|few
TGCGCCAGCAGCCAAGCACAGGGCTTGGAAAACATTCAGTACTTC
CASSQAQGLENIQYF
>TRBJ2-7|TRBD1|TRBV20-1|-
TGCAGTGCCATGACAGGGTCCCCCTACGAGCAGTACTTC
CSAMTGSPYEQYF
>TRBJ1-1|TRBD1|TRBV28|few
TGTGCCAGCAGTATAAGGACAGGGGGGCGCACTGAAGCTTTCTTT
CASSIRTGGRTEAFF
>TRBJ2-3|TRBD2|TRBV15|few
TGTGCCACCAGCAGAGATGGGCTAGCGGGACAAGATACGCAGTATTTT
CATSRDGLAGQDTQYF
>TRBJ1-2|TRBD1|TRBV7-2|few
TGTGCCAGCAGCTTAAGGCCGGGACAGTCGAATGGCTACACCTTC
CASSLRPGQSNGYTF
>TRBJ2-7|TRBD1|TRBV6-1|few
TGTGCCAGCAGTACCCCGACAGGGCGGAACGAGCAGTACTTC
CASSTPTGRNEQYF
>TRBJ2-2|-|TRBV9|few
TGTGCCAGCAGCGTAGGCCCCGGGACCGGGGAGCTGTTTTTT
CASSVGPGTGELFF
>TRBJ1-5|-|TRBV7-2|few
TGTGCCAGCAGCTTAGCGCTTTGGAAGGCCCAGCATTTT
CASSLALWKAQHF
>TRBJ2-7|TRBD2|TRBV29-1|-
TGCAGCGTTGAAGGTCTAGCGGGAGTGTACGAGCAGTACTTC
CSVEGLAGVYEQYF
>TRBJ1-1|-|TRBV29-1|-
TGCAGCGTAGTTTACGAAAATCAGGCTTTCTTT
CSVVYENQAFF